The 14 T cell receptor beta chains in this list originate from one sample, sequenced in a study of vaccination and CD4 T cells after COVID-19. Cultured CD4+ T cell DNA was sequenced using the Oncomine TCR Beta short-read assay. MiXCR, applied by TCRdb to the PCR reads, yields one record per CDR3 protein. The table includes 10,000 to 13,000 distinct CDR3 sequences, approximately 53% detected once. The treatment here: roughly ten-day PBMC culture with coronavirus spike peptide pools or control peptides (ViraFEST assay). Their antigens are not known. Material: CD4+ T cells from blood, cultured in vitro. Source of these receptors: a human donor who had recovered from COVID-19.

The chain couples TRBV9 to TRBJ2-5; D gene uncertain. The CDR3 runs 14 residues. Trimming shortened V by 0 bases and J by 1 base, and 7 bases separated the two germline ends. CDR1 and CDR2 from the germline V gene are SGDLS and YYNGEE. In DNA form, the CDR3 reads TGTGCCAGCAGCGTAGCTCAGGTCCAAGAGACCCAGTACTTC. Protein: CASSVAQVQETQYF. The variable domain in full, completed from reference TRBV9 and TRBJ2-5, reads DSGVTQTPKHLITATGQRVTLRCSPRSGDLSVYWYQQSLDQGLQFLIQYYNGEERAKGNILERFSAQQFPDLHSELNLSSLELGDSALYFCASSVAQVQETQYFGPGTRLLVL.

The CDR3 here is CASRRPGGTDTQYF. In nucleotides, the CDR3 is TGTGCCAGCAGACGACCAGGTGGCACAGATACGCAGTATTTT. This rearrangement joins TRBV6-1 to TRBJ2-3, with D uncertain. The CDR3 totals 14 residues. V lost 6 bases and J 1 base, leaving 11 bases between the germline ends. Germline V gives CDR1 MNHNS, CDR2 SASEGT.

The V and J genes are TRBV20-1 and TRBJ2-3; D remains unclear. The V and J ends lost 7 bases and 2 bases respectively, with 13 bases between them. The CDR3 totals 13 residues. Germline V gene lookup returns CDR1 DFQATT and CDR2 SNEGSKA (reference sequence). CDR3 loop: CSGTRSFTDTQYF. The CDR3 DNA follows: TGCAGTGGTACTCGGTCCTTCACAGATACGCAGTATTTT.

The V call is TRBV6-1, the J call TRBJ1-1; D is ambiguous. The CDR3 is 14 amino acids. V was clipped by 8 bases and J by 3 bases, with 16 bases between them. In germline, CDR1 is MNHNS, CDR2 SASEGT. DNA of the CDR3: TGTGCCAGCTCCCGGCGGGGTGGCTACACTGAAGCTTTCTTT. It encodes CASSRRGGYTEAFF.

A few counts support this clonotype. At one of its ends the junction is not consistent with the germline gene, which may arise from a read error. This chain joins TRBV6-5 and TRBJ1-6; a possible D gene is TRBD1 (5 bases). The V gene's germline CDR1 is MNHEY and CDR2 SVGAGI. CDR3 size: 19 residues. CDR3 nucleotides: TGTGCCAGCAATTACTCGATGCATCGGGGACGGTCGAATAATTCACCCCTCCACTTT. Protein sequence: CASNYSMHRGRSNNSPLHF.

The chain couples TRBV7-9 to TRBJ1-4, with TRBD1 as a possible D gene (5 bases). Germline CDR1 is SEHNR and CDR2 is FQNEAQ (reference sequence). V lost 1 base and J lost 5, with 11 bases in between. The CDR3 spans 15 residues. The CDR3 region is CASSLGSRANEKLFF. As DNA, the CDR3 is TGTGCCAGCAGCTTAGGGTCCAGGGCAAATGAAAAACTGTTTTTT.

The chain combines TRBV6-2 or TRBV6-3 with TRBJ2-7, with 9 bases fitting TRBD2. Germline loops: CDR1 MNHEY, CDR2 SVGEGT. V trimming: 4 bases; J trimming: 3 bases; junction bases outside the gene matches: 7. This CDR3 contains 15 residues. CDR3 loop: CASSSHAGGGYEQYF. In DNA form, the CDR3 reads TGTGCCAGCAGTTCCCATGCGGGGGGGGGCTACGAGCAGTACTTC.

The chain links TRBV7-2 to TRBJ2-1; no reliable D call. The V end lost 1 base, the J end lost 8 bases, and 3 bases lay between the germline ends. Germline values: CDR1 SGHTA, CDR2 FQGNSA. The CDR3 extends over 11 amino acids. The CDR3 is CASSLGHEQFF. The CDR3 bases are TGTGCCAGCAGCTTAGGACATGAGCAGTTCTTC.

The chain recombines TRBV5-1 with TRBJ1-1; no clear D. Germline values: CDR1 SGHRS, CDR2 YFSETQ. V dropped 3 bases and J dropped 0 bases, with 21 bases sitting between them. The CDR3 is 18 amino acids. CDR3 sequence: CASSSPRGKELMNTEAFF. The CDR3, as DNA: TGCGCCAGCAGCTCGCCCCGAGGGAAGGAATTGATGAACACTGAAGCTTTCTTT.

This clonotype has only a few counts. The DNA for the CDR3 is TGTGCCACCAGTGATTTGGCAGGGGGCGACACCGGGGAGCTGTTTTTT. Translated, it gives CATSDLAGGDTGELFF. The chain uses TRBV24-1 and TRBJ2-2, with 8 bases fitting TRBD1. The V gene's germline CDR1 is KGHDR and CDR2 SFDVKD. The CDR3 totals 16 residues. The junction had 2 bases not matched to a gene; V was cut back by 0 bases and J by 3 bases.

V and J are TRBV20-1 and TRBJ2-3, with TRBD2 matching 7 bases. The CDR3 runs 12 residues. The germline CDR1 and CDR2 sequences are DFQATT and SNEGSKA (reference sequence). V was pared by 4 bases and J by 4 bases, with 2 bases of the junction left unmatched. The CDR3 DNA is TGCAGTGCTAAGCGGGGCGCAGATACGCAGTATTTT. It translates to CSAKRGADTQYF.

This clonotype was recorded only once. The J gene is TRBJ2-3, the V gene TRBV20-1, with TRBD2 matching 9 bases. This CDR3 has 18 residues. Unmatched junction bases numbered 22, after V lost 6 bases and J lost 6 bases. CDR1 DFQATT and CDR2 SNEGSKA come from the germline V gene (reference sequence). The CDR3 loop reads CSAERAFTSGPPWDTQYF. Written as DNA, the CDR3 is TGCAGTGCCGAACGAGCTTTCACTAGCGGGCCCCCGTGGGATACGCAGTATTTT.

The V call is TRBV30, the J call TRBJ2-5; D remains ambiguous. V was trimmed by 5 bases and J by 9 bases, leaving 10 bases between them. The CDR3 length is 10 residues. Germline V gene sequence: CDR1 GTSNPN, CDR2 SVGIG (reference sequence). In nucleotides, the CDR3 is TGTGCCTGGGCTAATCAGGCCCAGTACTTC. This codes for CAWANQAQYF.

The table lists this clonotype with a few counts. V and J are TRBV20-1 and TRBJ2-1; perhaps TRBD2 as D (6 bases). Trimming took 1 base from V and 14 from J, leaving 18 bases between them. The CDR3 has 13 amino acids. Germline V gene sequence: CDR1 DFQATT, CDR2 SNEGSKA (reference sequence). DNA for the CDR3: TGCAGTGCTAGAGGTTCGGCGGGAACGTGGGAGTTCTTC. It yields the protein CSARGSAGTWEFF.